This T cell receptor beta chain was documented in a study of human T cells and chemical hapten exposure (dated by TCRdb to the early 2020s). Concerning the study at large: For sensitization, 2% DPC in acetone was applied to a roughly 2 cm by roughly 2 cm area of upper inner arm skin. The patient cohort, mostly female, included alopecia areata with under or over 50% scalp involvement, alopecia totalis and alopecia universalis. Libraries were combined into a pool for sequencing, and differences in TCR yield between samples came mainly from small differences in library volumes within the pool. Patients additionally received weekly therapeutic DPC doses to the scalp throughout the roughly 25-week study period. Twenty-nine alopecia patients gave blood for TCR sequencing at one to four time points (pre-sensitization, 2, 6 and 24 weeks). Blood samples were taken from patients before sensitization (week 0) and at 2, 6 and about 24 weeks after DPC sensitization. In alopecia patients, the study followed how the peripheral blood TCR repertoire changed in vivo over primary and secondary sensitization to diphenylcyclopropenone (DPC), a hapten. Patch testing on the upper back used Finn chambers containing 0.01% DPC, with scoring done after 6 days according to International Contact Dermatitis Research Group standards.

This clonotype appeared a few times. Its antigen specificity is not known. Qualities for individual bases were not recorded, and no much larger clone is one base off. General findings and caveats noted by the study authors: Repeated subsampling changed both the strength of the expansion versus patch-test correlation and the threshold at which that correlation became significant. Patch test score was positively correlated with the number of PT1 expanded TCRs, with significance at thresholds 8, 16 and 32 but not at 4. DPC sensitization did not change the number of TCRs with a frequency above 1 in 1000, and there was no evidence of changes in global repertoire structure. Because all patients had alopecia, a presumed autoimmune disease, the immune response of the patients might differ from that of healthy individuals. Compared with pre-sensitization or healthy control sets, expanded TCRs formed significantly more large CDR3 similarity clusters, which is consistent with antigen-driven responses.

Reading the germline V gene gives CDR1 LGHNA and CDR2 YNFKEQ. At the junction V is shortened by 2 bases and J by 0 bases; bases outside the gene matches: 13. The CDR3 has 19 amino acids, counting the end cysteine and phenylalanine. The sequence is cut down to CDR3 DNA, 57 bases in frame from base 1. The library was made by RACE. Instrument on record: NextSeq 500. During library preparation, unique molecular identifiers were attached to individual cDNA molecules so that TCRs could be counted quantitatively and reproducibly. Both TCR alpha and TCR beta chains were sequenced from each blood RNA sample. The source study handled its data this way. Samples had a median of about 90,000 TCRs, with a range from roughly 23,224 to 750,000. The Decombinator software suite was used to annotate the V, J and CDR3 of the TCR reads. Every sample was subsampled to the same number of TCRs (28,000) for the PS versus PT1 abundance plots. TCRs were defined as expanded if absent before sensitization and observed at least eight times at the 2-week time point. TCRdb's own reprocessing of the public reads used fastp at Q25 and MiXCR and kept productive beta chains. Rows matching on CDR3 protein sequence are summarized as one entry with the most common DNA and genes. TCRdb, rather than the study authors, made the V and J calls. The sample table lists just under 350,000 distinct CDR3 sequences, around 7% of them with a count of one. The top ten hold roughly 8% of the sample.

The time point label, read with the paper, signifies: patch test 1, 2 weeks after DPC sensitization. The meaning of the sample's treatment or condition label: therapeutic diphenylcyclopropenone sensitization with weekly scalp DPC. Blood at each patch-test visit was drawn before the patch test was applied. Patients were eligible if aged 18 to 70, diagnosed with alopecia and judged suitable for DPC therapy, and pregnant patients were excluded. Total RNA was isolated from unfractionated whole blood collected in Tempus Blood RNA tubes. This chain is built from TRBV4-2 and TRBJ1-1; 9 central nucleotides agree with TRBD1. The sequencing used whole blood, collected in connection with sensitization to the hapten diphenylcyclopropenone (DPC). The receptor's source is a woman younger than 35 with alopecia areata. Some clones in this sample may be carry-over from other donors' samples. The nucleotides read TGTGCCAGCAGCCAACCCTCCTTGACAGGGGGTTACCTGAACACTGAAGCTTTCTTT. It is translated as CASSQPSLTGGYLNTEAFF.